The table lists the clone carrying this T cell receptor beta chain with a few counts. This record belongs to a study of blood T cell repertoires in COVID-19. Study details: The cDNA or gDNA used as material had been derived from T cells, B-cell-depleted T cells, or PBMCs.

Clones were read by immunoSEQ multiplex PCR, and TCRdb kept only the in-frame ones, dropping some. The sample has some 250,000 clones, about four fifths seen once. The CDR3 has 15 amino acids. V was trimmed by 0 bases and J by 3 bases, leaving 12 bases between them. Per germline, CDR1 LGHNA and CDR2 YSLEER. This chain links TRBV4-3 with TRBJ2-7, with D tentatively TRBD1 (5 bases). The sequenced material came from peripheral blood. The receptor comes from a woman aged 18-29 years with acute or convalescent COVID-19. The CDR3 DNA is TGCGCCAGCAGCCAAGATAGGGCGACAGACTACGAGCAGTACTTC. Translating it yields CASSQDRATDYEQYF.